The 6 T cell receptor beta chains listed next were all sequenced from one sample in a study of cytotoxic CD8 clonotypes in ibrutinib-treated CLL. The assay was immunoSEQ multiplex PCR, and TCRdb's table has in-frame clones only and misses some. Here the sample spans approximately 320,000 clones, around 66% being singletons. This specimen was PBMCs, taken after 36 months of ibrutinib treatment. Source of these receptors: a human donor with chronic lymphocytic leukemia.

The chain employs TRBV29-1 and TRBJ2-7; D perhaps matches TRBD2 (6 bases). The ends were cut back, 7 bases at V and 1 base at J, with 14 bases in the middle. The germline gives CDR1 SQVTM, CDR2 ANQGSEA. This CDR3 comprises 13 residues. CDR3 DNA: TGCAGCGCAGAGGGTGGGGGGTCCTACGAGCAGTACTTC. This encodes CSAEGGGSYEQYF.

The V gene is TRBV27, the J gene TRBJ2-7; D is possibly TRBD1 (6 bases). This CDR3 contains 14 residues. Per the germline V gene, CDR1 is MNHEY and CDR2 is SMNVEV (reference sequence). V dropped 5 bases and J dropped 7 bases, with 18 bases sitting between them. CDR3 nucleotide sequence: TGTGCCAGCAGTAGGGGGTCTGGGGAGAAGGAGCAGTACTTC. This gives the protein CASSRGSGEKEQYF.

V usage is TRBV28 and J usage is TRBJ2-2; 10 nucleotides line up with TRBD1. CDR1 is MDHEN and CDR2 is SYDVKM in the germline V gene. This CDR3 comprises 20 residues. J gave up 1 base and V 7 bases, and 18 bases lay outside the gene matches. CDR3 sequence: CASTKDRGRRPKQNTGELFF. The DNA for the CDR3 is TGTGCCAGCACCAAAGACAGGGGGCGTCGGCCAAAGCAGAACACCGGGGAGCTGTTTTTT.

This clone was observed a few times. V and J are TRBV18 and TRBJ1-1, with unresolved D. CDR3 length: 14 amino acids. Looked up from germline, CDR1 is KGHSH and CDR2 is LQKENI. V lost 4 bases and J lost 4, with 13 bases in between. The CDR3 loop reads CASSLDRVGTEAFF. The CDR3 nucleotides read TGTGCCAGCTCACTAGATCGGGTAGGCACTGAAGCTTTCTTT.

This chain links TRBV5-1 with TRBJ2-1, with D tentatively TRBD2 (5 bases). The CDR3 spans 14 residues. Per germline, CDR1 SGHRS and CDR2 YFSETQ. V lost 0 bases, J lost 4 bases, and 8 bases lay in between. CDR3 in amino acids: CASSLDVAYNEQFF. The CDR3 DNA is TGCGCCAGCAGCTTGGACGTAGCGTACAATGAGCAGTTCTTC.

V and J are TRBV28 and TRBJ2-7; 9 nucleotides agree with TRBD1. This CDR3 is 16 amino acids long. From germline, CDR1 is MDHEN and CDR2 SYDVKM. V trimming: 4 bases; J trimming: 2 bases; junction bases outside the gene matches: 9. The CDR3: CASSSPGQGPAYEQYF. In DNA, the CDR3 is TGTGCCAGCAGTTCCCCCGGACAGGGGCCTGCCTACGAGCAGTACTTC.